Listed below are T cell receptor beta chains from one sample, sequenced in a study of OX40 agonist ivuxolimab in advanced cancers. Assay: immunoSEQ multiplex PCR; the TCRdb copy retains only in-frame clones and omits some. Of fewer than 35,000 clones in the sample, approximately 89% were seen once. The sample in question was CD4+ or CD8+ T cells sorted from blood, obtained in a trial of the OX40 agonist ivuxolimab. The receptors originated from an adult with an advanced solid tumor such as melanoma, head and neck, liver or kidney cancer. CDR3s include the opening cysteine and the closing phenylalanine or tryptophan. The order of the fields is D gene, V gene, J gene, clone size, CDR3 protein, CDR3 DNA. D genes are given only for firm matches. Size tells how often a clone was seen (once, few, many) or the class of an expanded clone, and some rows leave it out.

-	TRBV9	TRBJ1-3	-	CASSATGISGNTIYF	TGTGCCAGCAGCGCCACAGGCATCTCTGGAAACACCATATATTTT
-	TRBV30	TRBJ1-2	few	CASFRGREERGYTF	TGTGCCTCCTTCCGAGGGAGGGAGGAACGGGGCTACACCTTC
TRBD2	TRBV9	TRBJ2-2	-	CASSVRRGGSGSAGELFF	TGTGCCAGCAGCGTTCGCCGAGGAGGTAGCGGGAGTGCGGGGGAGCTGTTTTTT
-	TRBV6-5	TRBJ1-6	once	CASSYAQSPLHF	TGTGCCAGCAGTTATGCCCAATCACCCCTCCACTTT
-	TRBV5-4	TRBJ2-1	-	CASSLDGGDEQFF	TGTGCCAGCAGCTTGGACGGGGGTGATGAGCAGTTCTTC
-	TRBV6-1	TRBJ1-2	-	CASSEALLEFYGYTF	TGTGCCAGCAGTGAAGCGCTTCTGGAGTTCTATGGCTACACCTTC
TRBD1	TRBV2	TRBJ2-5	-	CASMSQGAGETQYF	TGTGCCAGCATGAGTCAGGGGGCAGGGGAGACCCAGTACTTC
TRBD1	TRBV10-1	TRBJ1-2	-	CASSEDREEGYTF	TGCGCCAGCAGTGAGGACAGGGAAGAGGGCTACACCTTC
-	TRBV18	TRBJ1-6	few	CASSPRVSLDTKTTYNSPLHF	TGTGCCAGCTCACCACGGGTCTCATTGGACACCAAAACCACCTATAATTCACCCCTCCACTTT
-	TRBV5-1	TRBJ1-6	few	CASSLELSSPLHF	TGCGCCAGCAGCTTAGAGCTAAGTTCACCCCTCCACTTT
TRBD1	TRBV7-2	TRBJ1-2	-	CASSPGTGSRYTF	TGTGCCAGCAGCCCCGGGACAGGGTCCCGCTACACCTTC
TRBD2	TRBV2	TRBJ2-1	-	CASSEILAGNEQFF	TGTGCCAGCAGTGAAATACTAGCGGGAAATGAGCAGTTCTTC
TRBD1	TRBV7-2	TRBJ1-6	few	CASSPARGGGSPLHF	TGTGCCAGCAGCCCAGCCAGAGGGGGCGGCTCACCCCTCCACTTT
-	TRBV2	TRBJ2-5	-	CASRRIQETQYF	TGTGCCAGCAGAAGGATCCAAGAGACCCAGTACTTC
-	TRBV7-9	TRBJ2-5	-	CASSLGGQGYETQYF	TGTGCCAGCAGCCTAGGCGGCCAGGGATACGAGACCCAGTACTTC
-	TRBV19	TRBJ1-2	-	CASSIVTVSYGYTF	TGTGCCAGTAGTATAGTGACAGTTTCCTATGGCTACACCTTC
TRBD1	TRBV10-2	TRBJ1-2	-	CASSDRGRSTYGYTF	TGCGCCAGCAGCGACAGGGGGCGCAGCACCTATGGCTACACCTTC
TRBD2	TRBV19	TRBJ2-7	-	CASSAGTSFYSYEQYF	TGTGCCAGTAGCGCCGGGACTAGCTTCTACTCCTACGAGCAGTACTTC
-	TRBV29-1	TRBJ1-2	once	CSVVRGDGYTF	TGCAGCGTTGTTAGAGGGGATGGCTACACCTTC
-	TRBV5-4	TRBJ1-1	once	CASSLAQGAEKLEAFF	TGTGCCAGCAGCTTGGCTCAAGGGGCCGAAAAACTTGAAGCTTTCTTT
-	TRBV11-3	TRBJ1-1	-	CASSLASATEAFF	TGTGCCAGCAGCTTGGCTTCGGCCACTGAAGCTTTCTTT
-	TRBV20-1	TRBJ2-1	-	CSASRAREQFF	TGCAGTGCTAGTCGGGCGCGGGAGCAGTTCTTC
TRBD1	TRBV23-1	TRBJ2-2	-	CASSQLPIFRGRTGELFF	TGCGCCAGCAGTCAATTGCCAATTTTTAGGGGGCGGACCGGGGAGCTGTTTTTT
-	TRBV30	TRBJ2-5	-	CAWSVVQETQYF	TGTGCCTGGAGTGTGGTGCAAGAGACCCAGTACTTC
TRBD1	TRBV5-5	TRBJ1-1	-	CASSRWAGGLNTEAFF	TGTGCCAGCAGCCGGTGGGCAGGGGGCCTGAACACTGAAGCTTTCTTT
TRBD1	TRBV15	TRBJ2-4	-	CATSSAPSPGQIGLAKNIQYF	TGTGCCACCAGTTCCGCCCCCAGCCCGGGACAGATTGGCTTAGCCAAAAACATTCAGTACTTC
-	TRBV7-6	TRBJ1-6	-	CASSVDVSSYNSPLHF	TGTGCCAGCAGCGTGGACGTAAGCTCCTATAATTCACCCCTCCACTTT
-	TRBV30	TRBJ1-5	-	CAWSVGGRSNQPQHF	TGTGCCTGGAGTGTCGGGGGTCGGAGCAATCAGCCCCAGCATTTT
-	TRBV2	TRBJ2-1	-	CASSEFVTTNEQFF	TGTGCCAGCAGTGAGTTTGTGACTACCAATGAGCAGTTCTTC
-	TRBV11-1	TRBJ1-2	-	CASSFYGSGGYTF	TGTGCCAGCAGCTTTTACGGATCCGGTGGCTACACCTTC
-	TRBV5-4	TRBJ2-5	-	CASSLGSRGRDETQYF	TGTGCCAGCAGCTTGGGTTCCCGTGGTCGTGACGAGACCCAGTACTTC
-	TRBV6-1	TRBJ1-4	once	CASSPGRLHGEKLFF	TGTGCCAGCAGTCCTGGACGTCTGCATGGTGAAAAACTGTTTTTT
TRBD1	TRBV2	TRBJ2-7	-	CASDRGAGYEQYF	TGTGCCAGCGACAGGGGCGCAGGTTACGAGCAGTACTTC
-	TRBV7-3	TRBJ1-6	-	CASSFGQTNSPLHF	TGTGCCAGCAGCTTCGGACAGACTAATTCACCCCTCCACTTT
-	TRBV10-3	TRBJ2-5	-	CATQGSRPETQYF	TGTGCCACCCAGGGGTCCCGTCCTGAGACCCAGTACTTC
-	TRBV7-6	TRBJ1-3	-	CASRGEQISGNTIYF	TGTGCCAGCAGAGGGGAACAGATCTCTGGAAACACCATATATTTT
-	TRBV2	TRBJ1-1	few	CASSVTKAEAFF	TGTGCCAGCAGTGTAACCAAGGCTGAAGCTTTCTTT
TRBD2	TRBV27	TRBJ2-7	-	CASTLTGGVGEQYF	TGTGCCAGCACCCTCACGGGGGGGGTTGGCGAGCAGTACTTC
-	TRBV29-1	TRBJ1-1	once	CSVDPRNTEAFF	TGCAGCGTTGACCCCAGGAACACTGAAGCTTTCTTT
TRBD1	TRBV19	TRBJ2-6	-	CASGPGQASGANVLTF	TGTGCCAGTGGTCCGGGACAGGCGTCGGGGGCCAACGTCCTGACTTTC
TRBD1	TRBV11-2	TRBJ2-1	-	CASSSRTGLTFNEQFF	TGTGCCAGCAGCTCCCGGACAGGTCTGACCTTTAATGAGCAGTTCTTC
-	TRBV5-4	TRBJ2-1	-	CASSLGTASYNEQFF	TGTGCCAGCAGCCTTGGGACGGCTTCCTACAATGAGCAGTTCTTC
-	TRBV10-1	TRBJ1-1	-	CALPRGHRNTEAFF	TGCGCACTACCGAGGGGACACAGGAACACTGAAGCTTTCTTT
TRBD2	TRBV2	TRBJ2-3	-	CASSDLSLAGGVGSDTQYF	TGTGCCAGCAGTGATCTGTCACTAGCGGGAGGGGTTGGTTCAGATACGCAGTATTTT